Each of the 4 T cell receptor beta chains below was sequenced from the same sample in a study of identical twins. TCRdb itself ran the 5' RACE reads through MiXCR, one entry per CDR3 protein. The data hold about 720,000 distinct CDR3 sequences, with 8.5% to 9% observed a single time. These sequences were also reported in another study, on yellow fever vaccine responses in identical twins.

The sample taken for sequencing was PBMCs. These receptors were collected from a woman aged 18 to 35 in good health.

This clonotype was counted a few times. The DNA for the CDR3 is TGTGCCAGCAGCTTAAGGGAGGGGTTTGTTACAGATACGCAGTATTTT. As protein: CASSLREGFVTDTQYF. The chain couples TRBV7-2 to TRBJ2-3, with 7 bases fitting TRBD2. The germline CDR1 and CDR2 sequences are SGHTA and FQGNSA. The V gene end was trimmed by 2 bases and the J gene end by 3 bases; junction bases not matched to a gene: 8. The CDR3 is made up of 16 amino acids. The whole variable domain, filled in from reference TRBV7-2 and TRBJ2-3, reads GAGVSQSPSNKVTEKGKDVELRCDPISGHTALYWYRQSLGQGLEFLIYFQGNSAPDKSGLPSDRFSAERTGGSVSTLTIQRTQQEDSAVYLCASSLREGFVTDTQYFGPGTRLTVL.

This chain uses TRBV7-9 with TRBJ2-2; 10 bases agree with TRBD1. Germline CDR1 is SEHNR and CDR2 is FQNEAQ (reference sequence). The V and J ends lost 5 bases and 0 bases, in that order; junction bases with no gene match: 3. This CDR3 is 16 amino acids long. CDR3 sequence (DNA): TGTGCCAGCAGCCTCGGGACAGGGGCGAACACCGGGGAGCTGTTTTTT. Amino acid sequence: CASSLGTGANTGELFF. Full variable domain (rest looked up from reference TRBV7-9 and TRBJ2-2): DTGVSQNPRHKITKRGQNVTFRCDPISEHNRLYWYRQTLGQGPEFLTYFQNEAQLEKSRLLSDRFSAERPKGSFSTLEIQRTEQGDSAMYLCASSLGTGANTGELFFGEGSRLTVL.

This clonotype was counted at least ten times. J is TRBJ2-2 and V is TRBV7-9; TRBD1 matches 9 bases. Germline-derived CDR1 and CDR2 are SEHNR and FQNEAQ (reference sequence). The CDR3 is 15 amino acids. The trim removed 3 bases at V and 3 bases at J, leaving 2 bases unmatched. DNA of the CDR3: TGTGCCAGCAGCTTCACAGGGGGCGACACCGGGGAGCTGTTTTTT. It translates to CASSFTGGDTGELFF.

A few counts support this clonotype. The chain combines TRBV9 with TRBJ2-7, with 7 nucleotides matching TRBD1. This CDR3 is built from 14 residues. Germline V gene data show CDR1 as SGDLS and CDR2 as YYNGEE. Trimming at V came to 0 bases and at J to 3 bases, leaving 3 bases not matched to a gene. Written as DNA, the CDR3 is TGTGCCAGCAGCGTAGCGACAGGGAACTACGAGCAGTACTTC. Translation gives CASSVATGNYEQYF.